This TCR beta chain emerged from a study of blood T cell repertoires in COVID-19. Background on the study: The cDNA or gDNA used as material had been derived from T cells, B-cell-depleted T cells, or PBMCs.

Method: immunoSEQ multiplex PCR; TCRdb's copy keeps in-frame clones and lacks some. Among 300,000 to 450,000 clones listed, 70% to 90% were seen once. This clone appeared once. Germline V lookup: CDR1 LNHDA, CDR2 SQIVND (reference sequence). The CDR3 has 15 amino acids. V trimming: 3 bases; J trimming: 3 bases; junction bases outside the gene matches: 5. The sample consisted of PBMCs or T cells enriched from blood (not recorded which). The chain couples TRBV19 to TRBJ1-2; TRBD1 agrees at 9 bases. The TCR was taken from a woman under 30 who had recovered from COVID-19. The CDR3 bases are TGTGCCAGTAGTATTACAGGGGGCTTATACTATGGCTACACCTTC. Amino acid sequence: CASSITGGLYYGYTF.